The TCR beta chain under discussion was sequenced for a study of CD8 T cells in Susac syndrome. An input of roughly 0.5 to 1 ug of RNA was subjected to reverse transcription using random hexamers. A single record per CDR3 protein comes from TCRdb applying MiXCR to the immunoSEQ multiplex PCR reads. The data hold about 83,000 distinct CDR3 sequences, with roughly 95% observed a single time. V was trimmed by 5 bases and J by 4 bases, leaving 14 bases between them. The length of the CDR3 is 14 residues. Germline V CDR1 and CDR2: SEHNR, FQNEAQ (reference sequence). The rearrangement uses TRBV7-9 and TRBJ1-1; D possibly corresponds to TRBD1 (5 bases). The source material was CD8+ T cells from PBMCs. The sequence was collected from a human donor with Susac syndrome. For the CDR3, the DNA is TGTGCCAGCAGCCCCCCAGGGATACTCACTGAAGCTTTCTTT. It codes for CASSPPGILTEAFF.